This TCR beta chain comes out of a study of blood T cell repertoires in COVID-19. Study in general: PBMCs, B-cell-depleted T cells, or T cells were the source of the cDNA or gDNA that made up the material.

The sample holds one count of this clone. Sequenced by immunoSEQ multiplex PCR; TCRdb stores in-frame clones only, minus some. The table has approximately 470,000 clones, around 87% seen once. Germline assignment: CDR1 KGHSH and CDR2 LQKENI. Trimming removed 10 bases from V and 4 bases from J; junction bases left unmatched: 13. CDR3 length: 16 residues. What was sequenced was PBMCs or T cells enriched from blood (not recorded which). This clonotype originated in a woman younger than 30 who had recovered from COVID-19. The chain uses TRBV18 and TRBJ1-3; 10 bases are shared with TRBD1. The CDR3 here is CAIPGTGDDSGNTIYF. CDR3 in DNA: TGTGCCATCCCCGGGACAGGGGATGATTCCGGAAACACCATATATTTT.